This T cell receptor beta chain was sequenced during a study of cytotoxic CD8 clonotypes in ibrutinib-treated CLL. Study details: Responses comprised about 24 partial and 2 complete; at median roughly 64 months, about 14 remained remitted and about 12 progressed.

Sequencing used immunoSEQ multiplex PCR; TCRdb keeps in-frame clones, though not all of them. The table includes about 130,000 clones, approximately 80% detected once. The CDR3 is 12 residues long. CDR1 is MDHEN, CDR2 SYDVKM, per germline. The V and J ends lost 7 bases and 4 bases respectively, with 11 bases between them. A single count supports this clone. The material sequenced was PBMCs, taken after 12 months of ibrutinib treatment. The chain joins TRBV28 to TRBJ2-7; unclear D gene. The sequence derives from a human donor with chronic lymphocytic leukemia. The CDR3 bases are TGTGCCAGCACGAATTTAGGGTACGAGCAGTACTTC. Translating gives CASTNLGYEQYF.